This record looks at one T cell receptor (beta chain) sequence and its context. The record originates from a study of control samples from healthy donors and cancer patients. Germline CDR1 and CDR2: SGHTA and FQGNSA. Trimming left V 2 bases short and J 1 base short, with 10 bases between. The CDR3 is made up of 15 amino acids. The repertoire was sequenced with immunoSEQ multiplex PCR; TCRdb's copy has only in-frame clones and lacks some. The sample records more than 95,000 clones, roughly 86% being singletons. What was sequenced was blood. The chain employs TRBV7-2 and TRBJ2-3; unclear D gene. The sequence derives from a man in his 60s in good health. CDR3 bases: TGTGCCAGCAGCTTACAGGTGGCGGGCACAGATACGCAGTATTTT. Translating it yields CASSLQVAGTDTQYF.